This is a list of T cell receptor beta chains from one sample in a study of Ad26.COV2.S vaccination and SARS-CoV-2 variants. Here immunoSEQ multiplex PCR was the method, and the copy in TCRdb shows in-frame clones only, minus some. The sample holds approximately 140,000 clones; about nine tenths are singletons and the top ten take about 5%. The source material was peripheral blood, sampled after recovery from COVID-19. The receptors stem from a human donor who had recovered from COVID-19. Each CDR3 is given without its conserved first and last residue. Each record gives: V gene, CDR3 protein.

TRBV25-1 ASSGRQGSGELF
TRBV7-2 ASSLAWGRVNEQF
TRBV5-6 ASSPGGTEQY
TRBV30 AWSGGAGTGNTIY
TRBV13 ASSLQWTGNTEAF
TRBV28 ASLGGMNTEAF
TRBV28 ASVEGLSRGNEQF
TRBV18 ASSPSGQTGELF
TRBV7-2 ASSLEVVDTQY
TRBV5-1 ASTREGRDEKLF
TRBV5-1 ASSLGLGETQY
TRBV11-2 ASSLVGSYNEQF
TRBV27 ASSSDPDQPQH
TRBV19 ASSVTGTQPQH
TRBV28 ASSYDRERSRRSEKLF
TRBV28 ASSPGQRMNTEAF
TRBV5-1 ASSFVTGDGYT
TRBV5-1 ASRRAGPYEQY
TRBV3-1/TRBV3-2 ASSTGTGNGYT
TRBV29-1 SVSSGASGELF
TRBV6-6 ASRGGGVYNEQF
TRBV30 AWTSQGTQAQH
TRBV3-1/TRBV3-2 ASSLGQPNTEAF
TRBV28 ASSDRNNYGYT
TRBV15 ATSRPRTGNEAF
TRBV29-1 SVRRGANEKLF
TRBV12-3/TRBV12-4 ASARDRDQPQH
TRBV11-2 ASSLDSQGVQYLDGYT
TRBV6-2/TRBV6-3 ASSPEGGEQY
TRBV3-1/TRBV3-2 ASSPLGAGGYT
TRBV28 ASSLRGEDYGYT
TRBV19 ASSMGGLNTEAF
TRBV30 AWSAGTGEAF
TRBV10-1 ASSRRQGNTGELF
TRBV2 ASSVGPVGEAF
TRBV5-4 ASSLRTPGINTIY
TRBV19 ASSMKDRWDNEQY
TRBV5-4 ASSLARGRDSYEQY
TRBV6-2/TRBV6-3 ASSNRGFANVLT
TRBV28 ASSSTSGGAMDEQF
TRBV7-2 ASSRVSGPYNF
TRBV12-3/TRBV12-4 ASSFEAYGYT
TRBV19 ASSPGQNYGYT
TRBV5-1 ASSSRQGAGANVLT
TRBV20-1 SAKTQYEQY
TRBV20-1 SASGTGFTYEQY
TRBV6-1 ASSDTTDSPLH
TRBV27 ASSLRVVSSDTQY
TRBV7-8 ASSLGPQRATYEQY
TRBV28 ASGPGTSSGNTIY
TRBV25-1 ASSDPDTTNEKLF
TRBV19 ASSMRRDGNSPLH
TRBV7-6 ASQTNSGPTLEKLF
TRBV2 ASSSTGWGEQY
TRBV18 ASSQAGLSPLH
TRBV29-1 SVEGNFYEQY
TRBV19 ASREGDYTQY
TRBV6-1 ASSERQFSGNTIY
TRBV25-1 ASSMVAEQY
TRBV7-2 ASSLTLLDEQF